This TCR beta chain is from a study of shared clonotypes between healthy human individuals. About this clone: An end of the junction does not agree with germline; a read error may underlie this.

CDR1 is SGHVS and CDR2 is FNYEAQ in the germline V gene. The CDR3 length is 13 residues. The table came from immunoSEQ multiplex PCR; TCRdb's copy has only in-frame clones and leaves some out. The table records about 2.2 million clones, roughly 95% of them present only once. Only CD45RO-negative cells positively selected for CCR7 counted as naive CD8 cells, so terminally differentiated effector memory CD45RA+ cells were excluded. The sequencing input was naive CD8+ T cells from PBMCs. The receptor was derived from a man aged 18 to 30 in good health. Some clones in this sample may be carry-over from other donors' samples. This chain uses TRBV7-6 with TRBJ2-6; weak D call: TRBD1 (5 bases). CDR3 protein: CASSFSGANVLAF. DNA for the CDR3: TGTGCCAGCAGCTTCTCTGGGGCCAACGTCCTGGCTTTC.